The next 28 T cell receptor beta chains were all read from a single sample in a study of blood T cell repertoires in COVID-19. The protocol was immunoSEQ multiplex PCR, while the TCRdb copy is restricted to in-frame clones and leaves out a portion. The sample records under 200,000 clones, around four fifths being singletons. Source material: peripheral blood. The receptors were gathered from a man aged 55 to 70 with COVID-19, enrolled during active disease.

V gene TRBV28 combines with J gene TRBJ1-4; a possible D gene is TRBD1 (5 bases). The CDR3 length is 15 residues. Trimming stripped 6 bases from V and 4 bases from J, with 15 bases between. Germline CDR1 and CDR2: MDHEN and SYDVKM. The CDR3 protein is CASSPDGQLNEKLFF. CDR3 sequence (DNA): TGTGCCAGCAGCCCGGATGGACAACTTAATGAAAAACTGTTTTTT.

The V and J genes are TRBV28 and TRBJ2-7, with 7 positions matching TRBD2. V was pared by 9 bases and J by 0 bases, with 14 bases of the junction left unmatched. CDR3 length equals 16 residues. Germline loops: CDR1 MDHEN, CDR2 SYDVKM. The chain's CDR3 is CASTPEWGGSSYEQYF. The CDR3 nucleotides read TGTGCCAGTACCCCCGAGTGGGGGGGTAGCTCCTACGAGCAGTACTTC. Drawing the rest from reference TRBV28 and TRBJ2-7, the complete variable domain is DVKVTQSSRYLVKRTGEKVFLECVQDMDHENMFWYRQDPGLGLRLIYFSYDVKMKEKGDIPEGYSVSREKKERFSLILESASTNQTSMYLCASTPEWGGSSYEQYFGPGTRLTVT.

This clone was seen more than once but under ten times. The gene calls are TRBV9 and TRBJ2-5; TRBD2 is a possible D gene (5 bases). There are 15 residues in the CDR3. Trimming left V 0 bases short and J 4 bases short, with 13 bases between. Germline V gene lookup returns CDR1 SGDLS and CDR2 YYNGEE. The CDR3 region is CASSVGGPGLETQYF. Written as DNA, the CDR3 is TGTGCCAGCAGCGTAGGAGGGCCAGGCCTAGAGACCCAGTACTTC.

This chain joins TRBV5-5 and TRBJ1-4; tentatively, D is TRBD1 (5 bases). V lost 3 bases and J 2 bases, leaving 11 bases between the germline ends. Germline values: CDR1 SGHKS, CDR2 YYEKEE (reference sequence). CDR3 length: 15 amino acids. DNA of the CDR3: TGTGCCAGCAGCTGGGGGGATCGGACTAATGAAAAACTGTTTTTT. Its translation: CASSWGDRTNEKLFF.

To note about this clone: This sample also contains other DNA sequences that code for the same CDR3. This sequence joins TRBV6-1 and TRBJ1-5, with D unresolved. Germline V lookup: CDR1 MNHNS, CDR2 SASEGT. V gave up 2 bases and J gave up 4 bases, with 9 bases separating them. CDR3 length: 14 residues. The CDR3 protein is CASSESGGNQPQHF. The CDR3 DNA reads TGTGCCAGCAGTGAATCCGGAGGAAATCAGCCCCAGCATTTT.

CDR3 protein: CASSLVGVGANVLTF. CDR3 DNA: TGTGCCAGCAGCTTAGTAGGGGTCGGGGCCAACGTCCTGACTTTC. This chain connects TRBV7-2 to TRBJ2-6, with D tentatively TRBD1 (5 bases). This CDR3 has 15 residues. Germline V gene lookup returns CDR1 SGHTA and CDR2 FQGNSA. Trimming shortened V by 1 base and J by 4 bases, and 8 bases separated the two germline ends.

The rearrangement joins TRBV5-1 to TRBJ1-2, with a tentative D call TRBD1 (5 bases). This CDR3 comprises 14 residues. Per the germline V gene, CDR1 is SGHRS and CDR2 is YFSETQ. Trimming stripped 0 bases from V and 3 bases from J, with 9 bases between. CDR3 sequence (DNA): TGCGCCAGCAGCTTGGTTCCGGGGGACTATGGCTACACCTTC. Translated, it gives CASSLVPGDYGYTF.

The chain couples TRBV9 to TRBJ2-7; 7 positions match TRBD2. The V gene's germline CDR1 is SGDLS and CDR2 YYNGEE. The CDR3 runs to 16 residues. V was pared by 0 bases and J by 4 bases, with 10 bases of the junction left unmatched. The CDR3 DNA is TGTGCCAGCAGCGTAGTGGCCCGAGCGGGATTGTACGAGCAGTACTTC. Protein product: CASSVVARAGLYEQYF.

This clone was observed a handful of times. This chain joins TRBV11-2 and TRBJ1-1; the D is unclear. The CDR3 is 14 amino acids. CDR1 is SGHAT, CDR2 FQNNGV, per germline. Trimming left V 0 bases short and J 5 bases short, with 10 bases between. CDR3 coding DNA: TGTGCCAGCAGCTTAGAGAGGGAATGGACTGAAGCTTTCTTT. Residues: CASSLEREWTEAFF.

This clone came up a few times. The rearrangement links TRBV10-1 to TRBJ2-5; 7 bases match TRBD1. The CDR3 length is 15 residues. The germline V gene has CDR1 WNHNN and CDR2 SYGVQD (reference sequence). V lost 6 bases to trimming and J lost 5 bases; unmatched junction nucleotides: 12. The DNA of the CDR3 is TGCGCCAGCAGCCCAAACAGGGGCCGGCAGGAGACCCAGTACTTC. It specifies CASSPNRGRQETQYF.

The V gene is TRBV3-1 (or the pseudogene TRBV3-2), the J gene TRBJ1-5; D is undetermined. The V end was cut by 0 bases, the J end by 4 bases, with 10 bases between. The CDR3 sequence is 15 residues long. CDR1 and CDR2 (germline): LGHDT, YNNKEL (reference sequence). The CDR3 region is CASSQDPRSNQPQHF. The CDR3 nucleotides read TGTGCCAGCAGCCAAGATCCGCGGTCAAATCAGCCCCAGCATTTT.

This clone was observed a single time. The rearrangement uses TRBV7-8 and TRBJ1-2, with 10 bases lining up with TRBD1. Germline-derived CDR1 and CDR2 are SGHVS and FQNEAQ. The CDR3 covers 15 residues. Unmatched junction bases numbered 6, after V lost 4 bases and J lost 4 bases. CDR3 coding DNA: TGTGCCAGCAGCTGGGGGACAGGGGCCTCCTATGGCTACACCTTC. Its protein is CASSWGTGASYGYTF.

The genes are TRBV3-1 (or the pseudogene TRBV3-2) and TRBJ2-1, with 9 nucleotides matching TRBD2. J lost 8 bases, V lost 3 bases, and 5 bases had no gene match. In germline, CDR1 is LGHDT, CDR2 YNNKEL (reference sequence). The CDR3 sequence is 14 residues long. CDR3 nucleotide sequence: TGTGCCAGCAGCCAGCGGGGGGGGAGGGATGAGCAGTTCTTC. Translating it yields CASSQRGGRDEQFF.

This rearrangement joins TRBV27 to TRBJ1-2; the match to TRBD1 covers 10 bases. J was trimmed by 2 bases and V by 2 bases; bases with no gene match: 17. The germline V gene has CDR1 MNHEY and CDR2 SMNVEV (reference sequence). CDR3 length: 20 residues. The CDR3 DNA reads as TGTGCCAGCAGTTTAAGAGGGCTCGGACAGGGGGGTGGGATAAACTATGGCTACACCTTC. Translated: CASSLRGLGQGGGINYGYTF.

This chain connects TRBV11-2 to TRBJ2-1; D gene ambiguous. The V end was cut by 8 bases, the J end by 2 bases, with 13 bases between. Per the germline V gene, CDR1 is SGHAT and CDR2 is FQNNGV. This CDR3 contains 14 residues. CDR3 in DNA: TGTGCCAGCCGGGTTGGGTTAACCTACAATGAGCAGTTCTTC. Residues: CASRVGLTYNEQFF.

This clone was observed once. The chain couples TRBV6-2 or TRBV6-3 to TRBJ1-1; 11 nucleotides line up with TRBD1. CDR3 size: 15 residues. Germline CDR1 and CDR2: MNHEY and SVGEGT. V lost 6 bases to trimming and J lost 5 bases; unmatched junction nucleotides: 8. In nucleotides, the CDR3 is TGTGCCAGCAGCGTTAGGACAGGGGGCAGGACTGAAGCTTTCTTT. Protein: CASSVRTGGRTEAFF.

The chain recombines TRBV5-1 with TRBJ2-1; a possible D gene is TRBD1 (7 bases). CDR1 SGHRS and CDR2 YFSETQ come from the germline V gene. Trimming took off 2 bases at V and 6 bases at J, with 24 bases between the two ends. The CDR3 has 18 residues. CDR3 DNA: TGCGCCAGCAGCTTATTAATGGGACGGAGGGGGCAAACCAATGAGCAGTTCTTC. Translation: CASSLLMGRRGQTNEQFF.

This sequence joins TRBV19 and TRBJ2-5; 9 bases agree with TRBD2. This CDR3 comprises 14 residues. V lost 5 bases and J lost 5; bases outside the gene matches: 6. CDR1 LNHDA and CDR2 SQIVND come from the germline V gene (reference sequence). CDR3 residues: CASSLAGQRETQYF. Written as DNA, the CDR3 is TGTGCCAGTAGTCTAGCGGGACAGCGGGAGACCCAGTACTTC.

This clone has a single count. V usage is TRBV19 and J usage is TRBJ1-1; weak D call: TRBD1 (5 bases). The V and J ends lost 5 bases and 7 bases respectively, with 14 bases between them. CDR1 is LNHDA, CDR2 SQIVND, per germline (reference sequence). This CDR3 is built from 13 residues. The CDR3, as DNA: TGTGCCAGTAGTTTCCAGGGTCAGGGTGAAGCTTTCTTT. Translation gives CASSFQGQGEAFF. Combining the CDR3 with reference TRBV19 and TRBJ1-1 gives the whole variable domain DGGITQSPKYLFRKEGQNVTLSCEQNLNHDAMYWYRQDPGQGLRLIYYSQIVNDFQKGDIAEGYSVSREKKESFPLTVTSAQKNPTAFYLCASSFQGQGEAFFGQGTRLTVV.

V is TRBV6-1 and J is TRBJ1-1; D gene unclear. The germline V gene encodes CDR1 MNHNS and CDR2 SASEGT. This CDR3 spans 13 amino acids. V was shortened by 1 base and J by 6 bases, with 9 bases between the two germline ends. The CDR3 DNA reads as TGTGCCAGCAGTGAAGAACCCCAGGCTGAAGCTTTCTTT. It specifies CASSEEPQAEAFF.

This chain joins TRBV19 and TRBJ1-1, with 9 bases lining up with TRBD1. CDR3 length: 14 residues. Germline values: CDR1 LNHDA, CDR2 SQIVND (reference sequence). Losses at the gene ends were 7 bases for V and 3 bases for J; bases not matched to a gene: 6. CDR3 in amino acids: CASTPDRGDTEAFF. The DNA of the CDR3 is TGTGCCAGTACTCCCGACAGGGGGGACACTGAAGCTTTCTTT.

This chain connects TRBV4-1 to TRBJ1-1; D perhaps matches TRBD1 (6 bases). Trimming took 0 bases from V and 5 from J, leaving 13 bases between them. The CDR3 is 15 amino acids. The germline V gene encodes CDR1 MGHRA and CDR2 YSYEKL. The CDR3 spells CASSQDQGSQTEAFF. The CDR3 DNA reads as TGCGCCAGCAGCCAAGATCAGGGGAGTCAGACTGAAGCTTTCTTT.

The chain employs TRBV15 and TRBJ2-2; possible D gene TRBD2, 6 bases. The ends were cut back, 3 bases at V and 3 bases at J, with 8 bases in the middle. Germline CDR1 is LNHNV and CDR2 is YYDKDF (reference sequence). The CDR3 length is 14 residues. CDR3 nucleotide sequence: TGTGCCACCAGCAGGGGACTTTACACCGGGGAGCTGTTTTTT. Translation: CATSRGLYTGELFF. The complete variable domain, with remaining parts taken from reference TRBV15 and TRBJ2-2, reads DAMVIQNPRYQVTQFGKPVTLSCSQTLNHNVMYWYQQKSSQAPKLLFHYYDKDFNNEADTPDNFQSRRPNTSFCFLDIRSPGLGDTAMYLCATSRGLYTGELFFGEGSRLTVL.

The rearrangement links TRBV25-1 to TRBJ1-1, with D hard to call. The V end was cut by 8 bases, the J end by 4 bases, with 8 bases between. Germline V gene sequence: CDR1 MGHDK, CDR2 SYGVNS. This CDR3 spans 11 amino acids. CDR3 residues: CASSEGTEAFF. The CDR3, as DNA: TGTGCCAGCTCCGAGGGCACTGAAGCTTTCTTT.

This chain connects TRBV19 to TRBJ1-5, with 7 bases fitting TRBD1. Germline CDR1 reads LNHDA; CDR2 reads SQIVND (reference sequence). The CDR3 is 15 residues long. V lost 1 base, J lost 5 bases, and 5 bases stayed unmatched. CDR3 sequence reads: CASSIGTGPDQPQHF. The CDR3 DNA reads TGTGCCAGTAGTATAGGGACAGGCCCCGATCAGCCCCAGCATTTT.

This clone was counted at least ten times. The chain couples TRBV4-1 to TRBJ1-2, with D perhaps TRBD1 (6 bases). V was clipped by 4 bases and J by 8 bases, with 17 bases between them. Germline V gives CDR1 MGHRA, CDR2 YSYEKL. This CDR3 region has 14 residues. The CDR3 coding sequence is TGCGCCAGCAGCCCAAGTTTTACAGGGCACGGCTACACCTTC. Residues: CASSPSFTGHGYTF.

This chain connects TRBV27 to TRBJ1-5, with D uncertain. The germline CDR1 and CDR2 sequences are MNHEY and SMNVEV (reference sequence). V was clipped by 2 bases and J by 7 bases, with 9 bases between them. The CDR3 covers 13 residues. Here the CDR3 reads CASSLNGFQPQHF. CDR3 nucleotides: TGTGCCAGCAGTTTAAACGGGTTCCAGCCCCAGCATTTT.

This sequence joins TRBV3-1 (or the pseudogene TRBV3-2) and TRBJ1-4, with TRBD1 identical over 8 bases. V lost 4 bases, J lost 10 bases, and 11 bases stayed unmatched. CDR3 length equals 15 residues. Germline lookup yields CDR1 LGHDT and CDR2 YNNKEL (reference sequence). The CDR3 protein is CASSPRTGMWRKLFF. In DNA, the CDR3 is TGTGCCAGCAGCCCAAGGACAGGGATGTGGCGAAAACTGTTTTTT.